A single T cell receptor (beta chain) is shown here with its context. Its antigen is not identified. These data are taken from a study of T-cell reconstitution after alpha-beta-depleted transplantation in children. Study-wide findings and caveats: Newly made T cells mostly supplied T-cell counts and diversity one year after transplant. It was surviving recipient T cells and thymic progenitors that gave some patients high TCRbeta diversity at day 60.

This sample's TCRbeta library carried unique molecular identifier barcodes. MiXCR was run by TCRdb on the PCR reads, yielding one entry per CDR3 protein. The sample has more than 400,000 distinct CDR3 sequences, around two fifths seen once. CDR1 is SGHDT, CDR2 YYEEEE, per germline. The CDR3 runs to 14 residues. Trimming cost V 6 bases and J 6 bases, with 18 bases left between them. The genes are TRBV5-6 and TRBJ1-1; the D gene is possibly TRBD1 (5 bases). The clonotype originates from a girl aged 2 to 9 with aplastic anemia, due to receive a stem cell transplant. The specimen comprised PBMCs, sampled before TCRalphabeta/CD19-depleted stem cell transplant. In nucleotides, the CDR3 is TGTGCCAGCACGGGGGTTTTAGGCGTGGCTGAAGCTTTCTTT. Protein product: CASTGVLGVAEAFF.